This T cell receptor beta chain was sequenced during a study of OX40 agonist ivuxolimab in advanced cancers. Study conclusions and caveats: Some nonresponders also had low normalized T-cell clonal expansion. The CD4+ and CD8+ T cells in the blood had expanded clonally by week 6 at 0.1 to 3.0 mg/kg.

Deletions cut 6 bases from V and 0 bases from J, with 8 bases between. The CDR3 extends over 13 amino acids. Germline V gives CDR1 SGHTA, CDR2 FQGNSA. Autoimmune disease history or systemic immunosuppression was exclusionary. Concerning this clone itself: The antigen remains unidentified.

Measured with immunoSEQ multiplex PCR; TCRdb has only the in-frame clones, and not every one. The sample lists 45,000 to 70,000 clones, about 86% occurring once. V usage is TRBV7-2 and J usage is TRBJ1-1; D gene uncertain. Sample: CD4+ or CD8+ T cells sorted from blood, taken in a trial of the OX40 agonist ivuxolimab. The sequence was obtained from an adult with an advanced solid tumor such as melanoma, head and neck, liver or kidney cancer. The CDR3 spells CASRIQVNTEAFF. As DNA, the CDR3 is TGTGCCAGCAGAATCCAGGTGAACACTGAAGCTTTCTTT.